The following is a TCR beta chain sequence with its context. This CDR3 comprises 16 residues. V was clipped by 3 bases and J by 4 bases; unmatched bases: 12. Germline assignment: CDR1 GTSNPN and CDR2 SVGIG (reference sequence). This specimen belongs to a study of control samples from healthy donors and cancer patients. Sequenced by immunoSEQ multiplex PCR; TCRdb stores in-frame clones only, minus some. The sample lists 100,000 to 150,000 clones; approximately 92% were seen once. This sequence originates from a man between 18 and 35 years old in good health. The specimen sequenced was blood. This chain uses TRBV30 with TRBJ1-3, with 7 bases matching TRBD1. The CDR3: CAWRVRPTGVGNTIYF. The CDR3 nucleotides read TGTGCCTGGAGAGTACGACCCACAGGGGTGGGAAACACCATATATTTT.